This T cell receptor beta chain was retrieved from a study of shared clonotypes between healthy human individuals. Study results and limitations: Richness estimates generally favored naive over memory subsets.

CDR1 SGHDT and CDR2 YYEEEE come from the germline V gene. Germline trimming cut 7 bases from V and 5 bases from J; bases unmatched to any gene: 12. The CDR3 runs 15 residues. The donors, healthy adults who were HIV-negative, had experienced no recent acute infections or vaccinations. As regards this clone: Its antigen remains unknown.

Produced via immunoSEQ multiplex PCR; TCRdb's table is partial and in-frame only. The sample holds some 2.3 million clones, 80% to 95% seen once. Sequencing was performed on naive CD4+ T cells from PBMCs. As for subset: CD45RA+ positively selected. This sequence originates from a man between 18 and 29 years old in good health. Some clones in this sample may be carry-over from other donors' samples. The chain is built from TRBV5-6 and TRBJ2-7, with TRBD2 matching 10 bases. The CDR3 DNA follows: TGTGCCAGCCACAGCAGGGGGGGACTAGCGCACGAGCAGTACTTC. Translation: CASHSRGGLAHEQYF.